This is a list of T cell receptor beta chains from one sample in a study of T cells in Graves' hyperthyroidism and ophthalmopathy. TCRdb independently ran MiXCR on the multiplex PCR reads; one entry per CDR3 protein. The data show about 530,000 distinct CDR3 sequences, about 15% seen once. Sequencing was done on a sample of blood. These receptors originate from a woman aged 18-29 years with Graves' ophthalmopathy. Each CDR3 is given with its conserved first and last residue. A D gene is named only where the DNA matches it firmly. Not all rows give a size; the values are once, few, many and, for expanded clones, a class.

j_call | v_call | d_call | clone_size | cdr3_aa | cdr3_nt
TRBJ1-5 | TRBV19 | . | . | CASSSRQDGLYSNQPQHF | TGTGCCAGTAGTTCCCGACAGGATGGCCTTTATAGCAATCAGCCCCAGCATTTT
TRBJ2-1 | TRBV19 | . | . | CASSIDLGLEYNEQFF | TGTGCCAGTAGTATAGATCTAGGGTTGGAGTACAATGAGCAGTTCTTC
TRBJ1-1 | TRBV11-1 | . | many | CASSLEVAGTEAFF | TGTGCCAGCAGCTTAGAGGTCGCTGGCACTGAAGCTTTCTTT
TRBJ2-5 | TRBV11-2 | . | many | CASSLDLETQYF | TGTGCCAGCAGCTTAGATCTGGAGACCCAGTACTTC
TRBJ1-1 | TRBV4-1 | . | . | CASSQDQVRTESPEAFF | TGCGCCAGCAGCCAAGATCAGGTCAGGACAGAGTCCCCTGAAGCTTTCTTT
TRBJ2-2 | TRBV6-1 | . | many | CASFLAGELFF | TGTGCCAGCTTCTTGGCCGGGGAGCTGTTTTTT
TRBJ2-1 | TRBV9 | TRBD1 | many | CASSVEAGGDEQFF | TGTGCCAGCAGCGTAGAGGCAGGGGGCGATGAGCAGTTCTTC
TRBJ2-7 | TRBV4-1 | . | . | CASSQVANEQYF | TGCGCCAGCAGCCAAGTCGCGAACGAGCAGTACTTC
TRBJ2-3 | TRBV7-3 | . | many | CASSLTIGGTAPDTQYF | TGTGCCAGCAGCTTAACGATAGGAGGGACCGCTCCAGATACGCAGTATTTT
TRBJ2-3 | TRBV20-1 | . | few | CSAGTGTYTDTQYF | TGCAGTGCTGGGACCGGGACATACACAGATACGCAGTATTTT
TRBJ1-3 | TRBV7-9 | . | . | CASSRDGSGNTIYF | TGTGCCAGCAGCCGGGACGGCTCTGGAAACACCATATATTTT
TRBJ2-3 | TRBV19 | . | . | CASSLTAGSTDTQYF | TGTGCCAGTAGTTTGACGGCGGGGAGCACAGATACGCAGTATTTT
TRBJ1-4 | TRBV30 | . | many | CAWSPREKLFF | TGTGCCTGGAGTCCGCGGGAAAAACTGTTTTTT
TRBJ2-1 | TRBV29-1 | TRBD2 | few | CSVDRGGLAGFSEQFF | TGCAGCGTTGATCGGGGGGGACTAGCGGGATTTTCTGAGCAGTTCTTC
TRBJ2-1 | TRBV20-1 | TRBD1 | many | CSAGSGTGFANEQFF | TGCAGTGCCGGATCCGGGACAGGGTTCGCCAATGAGCAGTTCTTC
TRBJ1-2 | TRBV5-1 | TRBD1 | . | CASSLTGQGSYGYTF | TGCGCCAGCAGCTTGACGGGACAGGGGAGCTATGGCTACACCTTC
TRBJ2-1 | TRBV24-1 | TRBD1 | . | CATSGAAGTGSYNEQFF | TGTGCCACCAGTGGAGCCGCCGGGACAGGGTCCTACAATGAGCAGTTCTTC
TRBJ2-7 | TRBV6-1 | . | few | CASRKGLLDYEQYF | TGTGCCAGCAGAAAGGGACTCCTTGACTACGAGCAGTACTTC
TRBJ2-7 | TRBV4-3 | . | few | CASSQDTGTSAEQYF | TGCGCCAGCAGCCAGGATACAGGGACGTCGGCCGAGCAGTACTTC
TRBJ2-1 | TRBV7-9 | . | many | CASSLESGYNEQFF | TGTGCCAGCAGCTTAGAGTCGGGGTACAATGAGCAGTTCTTC
TRBJ2-1 | TRBV7-8 | TRBD2 | many | CASSLMASGSYNEQFF | TGTGCCAGCAGCTTAATGGCTAGCGGGAGTTACAATGAGCAGTTCTTC
TRBJ2-7 | TRBV4-1 | . | . | CASSLRDNLYEQYF | TGCGCCAGCAGCCTCCGGGACAACCTCTACGAGCAGTACTTC
TRBJ1-5 | TRBV30 | . | many | CAWSVSDNQPQHF | TGTGCCTGGAGTGTCTCAGACAATCAGCCCCAGCATTTT
TRBJ1-2 | TRBV29-1 | . | . | CSADYRADGYTF | TGCAGCGCCGATTACAGGGCTGATGGCTACACCTTC
TRBJ1-6 | TRBV27 | . | . | CASSPLGYTGNFSLLHF | TGTGCCAGCAGCCCCCTCGGCTATACCGGGAATTTTTCACTCCTCCACTTT
TRBJ2-7 | TRBV29-1 | TRBD1 | few | CSAVGGPTPTYEQYF | TGCAGCGCCGTAGGGGGCCCCACACCAACCTACGAGCAGTACTTC
TRBJ2-3 | TRBV9 | TRBD2 | . | CASSVAQLAGSTDTQYF | TGTGCCAGCAGCGTAGCTCAACTAGCGGGGAGCACAGATACGCAGTATTTT
TRBJ2-1 | TRBV7-2 | . | many | CASSLRHGAREQFF | TGTGCCAGCAGCCTCAGACACGGTGCACGGGAGCAGTTCTTC
TRBJ2-7 | TRBV30 | TRBD2 | many | CAWNAGGDEQYF | TGTGCCTGGAACGCGGGAGGGGACGAGCAGTACTTC
TRBJ1-2 | TRBV30 | TRBD1 | many | CAWSVPDRGPNYGYTF | TGTGCCTGGAGTGTACCGGACAGGGGGCCCAACTATGGCTACACCTTC
TRBJ2-7 | TRBV4-2 | . | few | CASSQWILYEQYF | TGTGCCAGCAGCCAATGGATACTCTACGAGCAGTACTTC
TRBJ2-7 | TRBV30 | TRBD2 | few | CAWSVPSGVGPYEQYF | TGTGCCTGGAGTGTACCTAGCGGGGTGGGCCCCTACGAGCAGTACTTC
TRBJ2-2 | TRBV12-3/TRBV12-4 | . | many | CASSAVHANTGELFF | TGTGCCAGCAGTGCGGTACACGCGAACACCGGGGAGCTGTTTTTT
TRBJ1-6 | TRBV6-4 | TRBD1 | many | CASSATGQGNSPLHF | TGTGCCAGCAGTGCGACAGGGCAAGGGAATTCACCCCTCCACTTT
TRBJ2-3 | TRBV6-4 | TRBD2 | few | CASSEASGGSDTQYF | TGTGCCAGCAGTGAGGCTAGCGGGGGGTCAGATACGCAGTATTTT
TRBJ2-5 | TRBV19 | . | few | CASSMMADQETQYF | TGTGCCAGTAGTATGATGGCAGACCAAGAGACCCAGTACTTC
TRBJ1-2 | TRBV12-3/TRBV12-4 | . | many | CASSGGGGLGYGYTF | TGTGCCAGCAGTGGGGGGGGGGGTTTGGGCTATGGCTACACCTTC
TRBJ1-5 | TRBV7-9 | TRBD1 | few | CASSLDLTGNGNQPQHF | TGTGCCAGCAGCTTAGACCTGACAGGGAACGGCAATCAGCCCCAGCATTTT
TRBJ2-3 | TRBV6-2/TRBV6-3 | . | few | CASSYSSRSTDTQYF | TGTGCCAGCAGTTACTCAAGCAGGAGCACAGATACGCAGTATTTT
TRBJ1-2 | TRBV20-1 | . | many | CSARGGAVLIDYGYTF | TGCAGTGCTAGAGGGGGGGCCGTCTTGATCGACTATGGCTACACCTTC
TRBJ1-5 | TRBV24-1 | TRBD1 | few | CATSDTNRGYNQPQHF | TGTGCCACCAGTGACACGAACAGGGGATACAATCAGCCCCAGCATTTT
TRBJ2-3 | TRBV19 | . | few | CASSVRTGGTTTDTQYF | TGTGCCAGTAGTGTCCGGACTGGCGGGACAACAACAGATACGCAGTATTTT
TRBJ2-1 | TRBV11-3 | . | many | CASSFRENEQFF | TGTGCCAGCAGCTTCCGGGAAAATGAGCAGTTCTTC
TRBJ1-2 | TRBV6-1 | . | . | CASSSLEGDGYTF | TGTGCCAGCAGTAGCCTCGAGGGCGATGGCTACACCTTC
TRBJ2-1 | TRBV20-1 | . | many | CSARGGQTNEQFF | TGCAGTGCTAGGGGGGGGCAGACTAATGAGCAGTTCTTC
TRBJ1-6 | TRBV7-3 | . | few | CASSSEGRIGSPLHF | TGTGCCAGCAGCTCTGAAGGGAGGATAGGGTCACCCCTCCACTTT
TRBJ2-3 | TRBV6-1 | . | . | CASSEGSIETSTDTQYF | TGTGCCAGCAGTGAAGGGTCCATAGAGACTAGCACAGATACGCAGTATTTT
TRBJ1-1 | TRBV6-1 | . | many | CASSERAGNTEAFF | TGTGCCAGCAGTGAAAGAGCAGGGAACACTGAAGCTTTCTTT
TRBJ2-1 | TRBV11-2 | TRBD2 | many | CASSLATSGGRDEQFF | TGTGCCAGCAGCTTAGCAACTAGCGGGGGTCGCGATGAGCAGTTCTTC
TRBJ2-1 | TRBV7-2 | . | many | CASSLGTRNEQFF | TGTGCCAGCAGCCTCGGAACTAGAAATGAGCAGTTCTTC
TRBJ2-1 | TRBV29-1 | TRBD2 | many | CSVEGLAGVNEQFF | TGCAGCGTTGAGGGACTAGCGGGAGTCAATGAGCAGTTCTTC
TRBJ1-6 | TRBV4-1 | . | few | CASSQDLRTGDPYSPLHF | TGCGCCAGCAGCCAAGACCTTAGAACAGGAGATCCCTATTCACCCCTCCACTTT
TRBJ1-2 | TRBV29-1 | . | . | CSVLSGAQEGYTF | TGCAGCGTTCTCTCGGGGGCTCAAGAAGGCTACACCTTC
TRBJ2-6 | TRBV30 | . | few | CAWSVRGIGANVLTF | TGTGCCTGGAGTGTACGGGGAATTGGGGCCAACGTCCTGACTTTC
TRBJ2-5 | TRBV5-4 | . | many | CASSPDSGSETQYF | TGTGCCAGCAGCCCGGACTCGGGGTCAGAGACCCAGTACTTC